This entry features one TCR beta chain sequence. The antigen is not known. The PCR used 60 Vbeta and 13 Jbeta primers. Sequencing used immunoSEQ multiplex PCR; TCRdb keeps in-frame clones, though not all of them. The sample consists of under 250,000 clones, 85% to 90% of them appearing once. The donors comprised healthy bone marrow donors. Trimming removed 0 bases at V and 3 bases at J, with 6 bases between. The CDR3 has 14 amino acids. The germline gives CDR1 MNHEY, CDR2 SMNVEV (reference sequence). These data originate in a study of cytomegalovirus exposure and HLA in healthy donors. General study points: Most TCR sequences proved rare, with some public TCRs found in many donors.

Sequencing used PBMCs. The rearrangement links TRBV27 to TRBJ2-1; D is unclear. This TCR was sampled from a human donor in good health. The CDR3 nucleotides are TGTGCCAGCAGTTTATCGTACAGCTACAATGAGCAGTTCTTC. This codes for CASSLSYSYNEQFF.